The present entry profiles one T cell receptor beta chain with its context. Its antigen is not identified. The study ran its PCR with 60 Vbeta and 13 Jbeta primers. Generated by immunoSEQ multiplex PCR, the TCRdb table keeps only in-frame clones and is missing some. Among about 160,000 clones listed, roughly 80% were seen once. This entry is derived from a study of cytomegalovirus exposure and HLA in healthy donors. At the level of the study: As an earlier analysis found, around 190 million T cells yielded fewer than 130 million unique TCR beta sequences. Study-wide results and limits: TCR association rates varied by HLA locus in a later analysis, with DRB1 highest and HLA-C lowest. Later analysis suggested links between common viral pathogens and several top significant clusters.

Germline lookup yields CDR1 SGHDN and CDR2 FVKESK. The CDR3 is 14 residues long. V was clipped by 1 base and J by 5 bases; unmatched bases: 5. The TCR comes from a male donor in good health and CMV-seronegative. The sequenced sample was PBMCs. This chain uses TRBV14 with TRBJ2-7; 7 bases are shared with TRBD2. Here the CDR3 DNA reads TGTGCCAGCAGCCAAGTGACTAGCAGAGACGAGCAGTACTTC. This sequence encodes CASSQVTSRDEQYF.